This is a list of T cell receptor beta chains from one sample in a study of response to subunit inactivated influenza vaccine. TCRdb re-called the RT-PCR reads with MiXCR, one entry per CDR3 protein. The sample includes roughly 500,000 distinct CDR3 sequences, more than 15% of them seen just once. The input for sequencing was CD4+ T cells sorted from PBMCs, taken less than 30 months after vaccination. Source of these receptors: a man between 50 and 70 years old who received an inactivated influenza vaccine. Each CDR3 is given with its conserved first and last residue. The D gene is left open where the match is weak. Size tells how often a clone was seen (once, few, many) or the class of an expanded clone, and some rows leave it out.

J gene	clone size	V gene	D gene	CDR3 DNA	CDR3 protein
TRBJ2-1	-	TRBV30	-	TGTGCCTGGACGAATATCAATGAGCAGTTCTTC	CAWTNINEQFF
TRBJ2-3	few	TRBV28	TRBD2	TGTGCCAGCAGTCTGACTAGCGTTCGGGCAGATACGCAGTATTTT	CASSLTSVRADTQYF
TRBJ2-3	few	TRBV9	-	TGTGCCAGCAGCTTCACCCACGCGACAGATACGCAGTATTTT	CASSFTHATDTQYF
TRBJ1-2	-	TRBV12-3/TRBV12-4	-	TGTGCCAGCAGTTCAGTCGACAGCTATGGCTACACCTTC	CASSSVDSYGYTF
TRBJ2-3	few	TRBV12-3/TRBV12-4	-	TGTGCCAGCAGTTTTTTGGCTAGCGGCACAGATACGCAGTATTTT	CASSFLASGTDTQYF
TRBJ2-1	once	TRBV12-3/TRBV12-4	TRBD1	TGTGCCAGCAGTTTAACAGGGGGCAGGTTAGGGCAGTTCTTC	CASSLTGGRLGQFF
TRBJ1-2	many	TRBV5-6	-	TGTGCCAGCAGCCGCGGTACAGGGCCCTATGGCTACACCTTC	CASSRGTGPYGYTF
TRBJ2-7	-	TRBV4-2	-	TGTGCCAGCAGCCCTCGGACGATTCTGGGCGAGCAGTACTTC	CASSPRTILGEQYF
TRBJ1-1	few	TRBV11-2	-	TGTGCCAGCAGCCCCCGAGGGAATATGAACACTGAAGCTTTCTTT	CASSPRGNMNTEAFF
TRBJ1-4	-	TRBV4-2	-	TGTGCCAGCAGCCAACAAGGACAGTTTAATGAAAAACTGTTTTTT	CASSQQGQFNEKLFF
TRBJ2-5	-	TRBV27	-	TGTGCCAGCAGTTTATCTAGGGCGGAGACCCAGTACTTC	CASSLSRAETQYF
TRBJ2-1	few	TRBV5-1	TRBD1	TGCGCCAGCAGCGTGGACAGGGGGGATGAGCAGTTCTTC	CASSVDRGDEQFF
TRBJ2-7	-	TRBV6-1	TRBD1	TGTGCCAGCATGAAAGGTGCGGGACAGGGGCCCTACGAGCAGTACTTC	CASMKGAGQGPYEQYF
TRBJ2-7	few	TRBV4-2	TRBD2	TGTGCCAGCAGCCACCCCAAGGGCGGGGGAAGCTCCTACGAGCAGTACTTC	CASSHPKGGGSSYEQYF
TRBJ1-1	-	TRBV4-2	-	TGTGCCAGCAGCCCCTTACAGAGAAACACTGAAGCTTTCTTT	CASSPLQRNTEAFF
TRBJ2-2	-	TRBV27	TRBD1	TGTGCCAGCACCATACAGGGGAGCGGCACCGGGGAGCTGTTTTTT	CASTIQGSGTGELFF
TRBJ2-1	-	TRBV11-2	TRBD1	TGTGCCAGCAGCTTAGTTGGACAGGGGGCCCTAAGATCCTACAATGAGCAGTTCTTC	CASSLVGQGALRSYNEQFF
TRBJ2-7	-	TRBV20-1	-	TGCAGTGCTAGAGATAACAGAATCCTTAACGAGCAGTACTTC	CSARDNRILNEQYF
TRBJ1-6	-	TRBV28	-	TGTGCCAGCAGTCCCACTGGGCATTCACCCCTCCACTTT	CASSPTGHSPLHF
TRBJ1-6	-	TRBV7-9	TRBD1	TGTGCCAGCAGCCGCGGACAGGGTGAATCACCCCTCCACTTT	CASSRGQGESPLHF
TRBJ2-1	-	TRBV7-9	-	TGTGCCAGCAGCTTAGTCGGGACTTGGGGTGAGCAGTTCTTC	CASSLVGTWGEQFF
TRBJ1-1	few	TRBV25-1	-	TGTGCCAGCAGTCCCCATTTAGGGGTGCAGAACACTGAAGCTTTCTTT	CASSPHLGVQNTEAFF
TRBJ1-1	many	TRBV12-3/TRBV12-4	-	TGTGCCAGCAGTTGGGACCGACGAGCGAACACTGAAGCTTTCTTT	CASSWDRRANTEAFF
TRBJ2-7	few	TRBV20-1	TRBD1	TGCAGTGCTAGAAGGGGGCTGGACGAGCAGTACTTC	CSARRGLDEQYF
TRBJ2-5	few	TRBV12-3/TRBV12-4	TRBD1	TGTGCCAGCAGTCGGGACAGGGGTTGGGTAGAGACCCAGTACTTC	CASSRDRGWVETQYF
TRBJ2-1	-	TRBV6-5	TRBD2	TGTGCCAGCAGTTGGACTAGCGGGGGGGCCAGGGAGCAGTTCTTC	CASSWTSGGAREQFF
TRBJ1-2	-	TRBV18	-	TGTGCCAGCTCACCACCCTCCCGGACAAATGGCTACACCTTC	CASSPPSRTNGYTF
TRBJ1-6	many	TRBV7-2	TRBD1	TGTGCCAGCAGCTTAGTTAACAGGGGAAATTCACCCCTCCACTTT	CASSLVNRGNSPLHF
TRBJ2-1	-	TRBV28	-	TGTGCCAGCCTACCTGTCGGGGGCTACAATGAGCAGTTCTTC	CASLPVGGYNEQFF
TRBJ2-2	-	TRBV12-3/TRBV12-4	-	TGTGCCAGCAGTTTAGGGCAGCTAGTTCAGAACACCGGGGAGCTGTTTTTT	CASSLGQLVQNTGELFF
TRBJ2-7	few	TRBV28	-	TGTGCCAGCAGGTCCAGTCCCTACGAGCAGTACTTC	CASRSSPYEQYF
TRBJ2-1	many	TRBV6-5	TRBD2	TGTGCCAGCAGTTACTTAGGACTAGCGGGAGTGCTCTACAATGAGCAGTTCTTC	CASSYLGLAGVLYNEQFF
TRBJ2-1	few	TRBV12-3/TRBV12-4	-	TGTGCCAGCAGGGAGACGACACGCAATGAGCAGTTCTTC	CASRETTRNEQFF
TRBJ2-1	-	TRBV20-1	-	TGCAGTGCTAGTGGGCAGTACAATGAGCAGTTCTTC	CSASGQYNEQFF
TRBJ2-2	few	TRBV21-1	-	TGTGCCAGCAGCAAAGCAGGACTAGCGGGAGAGGTCGGGGAGCTGTTTTTT	CASSKAGLAGEVGELFF
TRBJ2-3	many	TRBV7-9	TRBD2	TGTGCCAGCAGCACGGAGGCGGGGGGTACGCAGTATTTT	CASSTEAGGTQYF
TRBJ1-5	-	TRBV21-1	-	TGTGCCGGGGCGGACACTTATGATCAGCCCCAGCATTTT	CAGADTYDQPQHF
TRBJ2-5	-	TRBV4-2	TRBD2	TGTGCCAGCAGCCAAGGGACGAGCGGGGGGCCCCAAGAGACCCAGTACTTC	CASSQGTSGGPQETQYF
TRBJ2-1	few	TRBV6-5	-	TGTGCCAGCAGTTCTAGCGTCAATGAGCAGTTCTTC	CASSSSVNEQFF
TRBJ2-2	few	TRBV20-1	-	TGCAGTGCCCGGAGGGGCCCGCGGCCGACGAACACCGGGGAGCTGTTTTTT	CSARRGPRPTNTGELFF
TRBJ2-3	few	TRBV20-1	-	TGCAGTGCTAGTTATCGGAGGACAGATACGCAGTATTTT	CSASYRRTDTQYF
TRBJ2-1	few	TRBV5-4	TRBD2	TGTGCCAGCAGCCGGACTAGCGGGAGGAGCTCCTACAATGAGCAGTTCTTC	CASSRTSGRSSYNEQFF
TRBJ2-1	-	TRBV5-1	-	TGCGCCAGCAGCTTGGTGAGGAGGGGAAATGAGCAGTTCTTC	CASSLVRRGNEQFF
TRBJ1-1	many	TRBV20-1	-	TGCAGTGCAGATCCCGTCTACACTGAAGCTTTCTTT	CSADPVYTEAFF
TRBJ2-5	few	TRBV12-3/TRBV12-4	TRBD2	TGTGCCAGCAGTTTGGGGGCCAGCGGGGGTCGAGAGACCCAGTACTTC	CASSLGASGGRETQYF
TRBJ2-1	-	TRBV6-1	TRBD2	TGTGCCAGCATGAAGCTCAGGGAGGGTGAGCAGTTCTTC	CASMKLREGEQFF
TRBJ2-7	few	TRBV7-2	-	TGTGCCAGCAGCGTGGACGGGACGCGGTCCTACGAGCAGTACTTC	CASSVDGTRSYEQYF
TRBJ2-2	-	TRBV9	TRBD1	TGTGCCAGCAGCGCAACCGGGACAGCGCTGTCCGGGGAGCTGTTTTTT	CASSATGTALSGELFF
TRBJ1-2	few	TRBV24-1	-	TGTGCCACCAGTCCGGCCGTGGTGACCTATGGCTACACCTTC	CATSPAVVTYGYTF
TRBJ2-5	-	TRBV9	-	TGTGCCAGCAGTCGAGACTTTTCTTGGGAAGAGACCCAGTACTTC	CASSRDFSWEETQYF
TRBJ2-1	many	TRBV4-2	TRBD2	TGTGCCAGCAGCCAAGAGGCGGGGGGGCACTTTGTGCAGTTCTTC	CASSQEAGGHFVQFF
TRBJ1-1	-	TRBV4-2	-	TGTGCCAGCAGCCAAGAGCGCGGGCGGAACACTGAAGCTTTCTTT	CASSQERGRNTEAFF
TRBJ2-7	-	TRBV20-1	TRBD2	TGCAGTGCTAGAGTTCCTAGCGGGAGCTCCTACGAGCAGTACTTC	CSARVPSGSSYEQYF
TRBJ2-1	-	TRBV10-3	TRBD2	TGTGCCATCAGTGATCTTGGCGGCGGGAGTTTCTACAATGAGCAGTTCTTC	CAISDLGGGSFYNEQFF
TRBJ2-5	many	TRBV7-2	-	TGTGCCAGCAGCCGTCTAACGGAGACCCAGTACTTC	CASSRLTETQYF
TRBJ2-4	-	TRBV6-6	-	TGTGCCAGCGCAGGAAGGGGAAACATTCAGTACTTC	CASAGRGNIQYF
TRBJ2-2	few	TRBV20-1	-	TGCAGTGCTAGAGGCCCTCCACGACGGGGCTCCACCGGGGAGCTGTTTTTT	CSARGPPRRGSTGELFF
TRBJ2-3	few	TRBV6-1	-	TGTGCCAGCACCTCCCGGTCGCGCCCAGATACGCAGTATTTT	CASTSRSRPDTQYF